This TCR beta chain was identified during a study of cytomegalovirus exposure and HLA in healthy donors. PCR employed 60 Vbeta and 13 Jbeta primers. Assay: immunoSEQ multiplex PCR; the TCRdb copy retains only in-frame clones and omits some. The sample includes approximately 120,000 clones, 55% to 75% seen only once; the top ten take 4.5% to 5.5%. This clone was recorded once. The antigen remains undetermined. With 0 bases removed from V and 2 bases from J, the gap between germline ends came to 16 bases. Germline V gene sequence: CDR1 MGHRA, CDR2 YSYEKL. The CDR3 covers 17 residues. Study observations and caveats: A likely sequencing artifact accounted for one observed cluster of highly shared sequence variants. Indistinguishable V segments such as TRBV6-2 and TRBV6-3 were excluded.

The rearrangement uses TRBV4-1 and TRBJ1-2, with D unclear. This clonotype was obtained from a woman in her seventies in good health and CMV-seropositive. Material: PBMCs. Written as DNA, the CDR3 is TGCGCCAGCAGCCAAGATCTTACGGGGAATAGGAACTATGGCTACACCTTC. This encodes CASSQDLTGNRNYGYTF.